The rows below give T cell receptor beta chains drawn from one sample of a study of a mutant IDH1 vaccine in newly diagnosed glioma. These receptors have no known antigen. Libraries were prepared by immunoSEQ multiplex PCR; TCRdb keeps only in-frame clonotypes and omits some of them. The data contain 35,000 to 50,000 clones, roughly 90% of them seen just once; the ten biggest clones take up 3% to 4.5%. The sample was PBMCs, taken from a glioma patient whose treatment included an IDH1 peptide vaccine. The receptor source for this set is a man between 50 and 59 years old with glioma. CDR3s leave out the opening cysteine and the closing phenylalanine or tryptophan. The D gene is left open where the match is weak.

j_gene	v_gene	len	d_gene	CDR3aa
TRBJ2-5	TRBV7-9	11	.	ASSLSGLETQY
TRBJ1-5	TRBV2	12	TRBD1	ASELGQGNQPQH
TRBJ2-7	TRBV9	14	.	ASSVDEGLSSYEQY
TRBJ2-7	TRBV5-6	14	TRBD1	ASSLWSGQLHVQQY
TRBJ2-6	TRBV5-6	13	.	ASSLVSSGANVLT
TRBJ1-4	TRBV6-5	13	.	ASSRRGSTNEKLF
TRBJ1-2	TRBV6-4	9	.	ATVGHYGYT
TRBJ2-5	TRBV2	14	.	ASSQTWQKLQETQY
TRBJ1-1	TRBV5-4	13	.	ASSPPRARNTEAF
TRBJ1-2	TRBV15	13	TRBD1	ATSRAGQGAFGYT
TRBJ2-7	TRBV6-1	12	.	ASKVLAFSYEQY
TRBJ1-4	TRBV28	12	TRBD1	ASEGAGANEKLF
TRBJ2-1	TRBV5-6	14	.	ASSFIGLGGSNEQF
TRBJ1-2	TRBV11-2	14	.	ASSSQAVPANYGYT
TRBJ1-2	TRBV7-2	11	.	ASSLTRDNGYT
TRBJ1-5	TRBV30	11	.	AWSVDNYQPQH
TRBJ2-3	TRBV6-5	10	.	ASSYNGDTQY
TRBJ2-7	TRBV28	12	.	ASNSQGRTYEQY
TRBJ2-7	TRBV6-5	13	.	ASTYAPGTGYEQY
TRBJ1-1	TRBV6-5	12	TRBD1	ASSWDRMNTEAF
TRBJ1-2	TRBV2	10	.	ASSGTDYGYT
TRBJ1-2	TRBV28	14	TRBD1	ASSPRDRGWYYGYT
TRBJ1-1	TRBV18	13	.	ASSPPGRMNTEAF
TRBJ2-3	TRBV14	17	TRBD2	ASSQGSWLAGGQKPTQY
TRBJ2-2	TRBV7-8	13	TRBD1	ASSLRQGYTGELF
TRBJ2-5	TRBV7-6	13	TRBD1	ASSSRTGGGETQY
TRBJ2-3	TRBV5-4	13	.	ASSLVGTTQDTQY
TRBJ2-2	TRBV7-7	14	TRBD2	ASSLGSPGGTGELF
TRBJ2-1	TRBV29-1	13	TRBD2	SVVGRSGGVREQF
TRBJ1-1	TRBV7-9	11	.	ASTRDSNTEAF
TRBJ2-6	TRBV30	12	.	AWSVGSGANVLT
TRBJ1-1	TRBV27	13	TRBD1	ASSWGGQGGTEAF
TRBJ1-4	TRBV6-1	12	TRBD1	ASSRQGSNEKLF
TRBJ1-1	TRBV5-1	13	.	ASSLTAGGNTEAF
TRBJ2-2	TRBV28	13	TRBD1	ASTRFPGGTGELF
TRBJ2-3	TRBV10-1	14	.	ASSDPTGVGTDTQY
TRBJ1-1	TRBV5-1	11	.	ASSLVRGAEAF
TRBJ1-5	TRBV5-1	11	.	ASRLGDAQPQH
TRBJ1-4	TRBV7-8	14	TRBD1	ASSIRQGTTNEKLF
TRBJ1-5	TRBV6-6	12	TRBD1	ATMDRVGNQPQH
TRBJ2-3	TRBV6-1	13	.	ATRGLTGYSDTQY
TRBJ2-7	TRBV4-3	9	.	ASSQGTVQY
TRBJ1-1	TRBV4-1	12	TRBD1	ASSERGRNTEAF
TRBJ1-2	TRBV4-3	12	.	ASSQNRETSSYT
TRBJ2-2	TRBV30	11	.	AWTPGHGGELF
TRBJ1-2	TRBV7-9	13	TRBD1	ASSFDGTGRGGYT
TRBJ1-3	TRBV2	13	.	ASSEEAVSGNTIY
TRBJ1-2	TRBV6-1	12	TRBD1	ASSEGTGVSGYT
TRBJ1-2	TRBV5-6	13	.	ASSLAKDSNYGYT
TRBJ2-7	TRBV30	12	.	AWRNLPVGYEQY
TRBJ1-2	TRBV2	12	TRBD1	ASSEWRQGDGYT
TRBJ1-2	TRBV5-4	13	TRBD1	ASSLANRGRDGYT
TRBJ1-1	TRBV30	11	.	AQLRGLNTEAF
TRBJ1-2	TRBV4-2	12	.	ASSQDSGVGGYT
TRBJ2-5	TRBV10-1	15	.	ASSDQGFAGNQETQY
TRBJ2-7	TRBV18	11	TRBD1	ASSPTGPYEQY
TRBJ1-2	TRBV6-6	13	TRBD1	ASKPPGQGFSGYT
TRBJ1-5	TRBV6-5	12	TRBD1	ASSPGTGYQPQH
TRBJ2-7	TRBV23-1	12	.	ASSQGGISYEQY
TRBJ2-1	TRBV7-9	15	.	ASSPRGGRGTYNEQF